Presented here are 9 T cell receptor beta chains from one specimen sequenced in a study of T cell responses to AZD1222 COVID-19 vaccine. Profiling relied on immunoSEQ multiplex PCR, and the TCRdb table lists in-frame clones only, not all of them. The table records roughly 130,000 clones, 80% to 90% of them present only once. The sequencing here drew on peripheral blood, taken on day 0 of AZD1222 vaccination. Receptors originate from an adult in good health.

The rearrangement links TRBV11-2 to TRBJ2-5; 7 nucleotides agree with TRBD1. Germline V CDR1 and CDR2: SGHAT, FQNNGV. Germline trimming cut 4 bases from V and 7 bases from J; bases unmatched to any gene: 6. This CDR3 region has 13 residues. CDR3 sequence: CASSYDRDGTQYF. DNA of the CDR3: TGTGCCAGCAGCTATGACAGGGATGGGACCCAGTACTTC.

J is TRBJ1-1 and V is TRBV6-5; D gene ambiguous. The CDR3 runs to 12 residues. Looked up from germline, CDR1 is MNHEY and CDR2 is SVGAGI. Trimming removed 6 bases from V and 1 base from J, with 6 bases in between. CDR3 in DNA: TGTGCCAGCAGACGGAGGAACACTGAAGCTTTCTTT. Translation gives CASRRRNTEAFF.

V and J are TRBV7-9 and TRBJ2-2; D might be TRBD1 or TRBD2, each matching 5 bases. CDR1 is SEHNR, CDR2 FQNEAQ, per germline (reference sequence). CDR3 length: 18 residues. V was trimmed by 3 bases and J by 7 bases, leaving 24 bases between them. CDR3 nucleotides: TGTGCCAGCAGCTTGGGTAGGGACCCCACCTTAACTGACGGGGAGCTGTTTTTT. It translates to CASSLGRDPTLTDGELFF.

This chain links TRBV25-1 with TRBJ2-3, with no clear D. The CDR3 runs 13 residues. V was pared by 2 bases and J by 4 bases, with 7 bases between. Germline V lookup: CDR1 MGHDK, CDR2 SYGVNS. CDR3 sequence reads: CASSERMADTQYF. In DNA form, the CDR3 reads TGTGCCAGCAGTGAAAGGATGGCAGATACGCAGTATTTT.

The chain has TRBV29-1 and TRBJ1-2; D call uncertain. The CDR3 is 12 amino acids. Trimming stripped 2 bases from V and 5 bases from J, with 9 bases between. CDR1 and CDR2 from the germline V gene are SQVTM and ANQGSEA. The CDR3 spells CSVELQGYGYTF. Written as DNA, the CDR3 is TGCAGCGTTGAACTCCAAGGGTATGGCTACACCTTC.

CDR3 loop: CASSIGYRGQETQYF. The CDR3 DNA is TGTGCCAGTAGTATCGGTTACAGGGGGCAAGAGACCCAGTACTTC. The J gene is TRBJ2-5, the V gene TRBV19; 8 positions agree with TRBD1. Looked up from germline, CDR1 is LNHDA and CDR2 is SQIVND (reference sequence). The CDR3 loop spans 15 amino acids. The J segment lost 2 bases and the V segment lost 3 bases, leaving 5 bases of the junction unmatched.

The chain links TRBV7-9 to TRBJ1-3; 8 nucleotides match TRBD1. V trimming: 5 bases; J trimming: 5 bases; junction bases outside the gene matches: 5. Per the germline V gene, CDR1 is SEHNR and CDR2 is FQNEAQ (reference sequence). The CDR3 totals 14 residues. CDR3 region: CASSPQGARNTIYF. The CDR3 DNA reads TGTGCCAGCAGCCCCCAGGGGGCTCGAAACACCATATATTTT.

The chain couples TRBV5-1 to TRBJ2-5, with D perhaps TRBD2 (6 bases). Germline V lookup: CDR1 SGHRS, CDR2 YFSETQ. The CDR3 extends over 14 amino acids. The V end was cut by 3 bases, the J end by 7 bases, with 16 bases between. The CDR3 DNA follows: TGCGCCAGCAGCTCCAAAACGGGGGACGGGACCCAGTACTTC. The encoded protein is CASSSKTGDGTQYF.

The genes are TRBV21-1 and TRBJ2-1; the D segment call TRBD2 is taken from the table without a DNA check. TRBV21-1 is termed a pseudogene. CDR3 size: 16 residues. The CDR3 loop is CASSKESADPDNEQFF. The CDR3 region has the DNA TGTGCCAGCAGCAAAGAATCAGCGGACCCAGACAATGAGCAGTTCTTC.